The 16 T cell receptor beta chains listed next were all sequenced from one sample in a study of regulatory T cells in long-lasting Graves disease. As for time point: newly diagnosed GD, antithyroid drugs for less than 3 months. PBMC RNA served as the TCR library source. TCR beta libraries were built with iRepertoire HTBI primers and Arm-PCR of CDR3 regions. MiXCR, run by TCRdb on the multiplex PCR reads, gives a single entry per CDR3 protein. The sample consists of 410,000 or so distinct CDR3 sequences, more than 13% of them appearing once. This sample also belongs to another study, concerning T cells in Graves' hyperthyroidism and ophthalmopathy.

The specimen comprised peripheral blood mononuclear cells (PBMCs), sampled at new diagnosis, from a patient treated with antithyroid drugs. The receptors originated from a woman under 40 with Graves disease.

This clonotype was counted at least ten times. The CDR3 DNA sequence: TGTGCCAGCAGCCATCTAGGGACGGAACAGCCCCAGCATTTT. Translation gives CASSHLGTEQPQHF. The rearrangement joins TRBV3-1 to TRBJ1-5; D is possibly TRBD1 (5 bases). The ends were cut back, 3 bases at V and 7 bases at J, with 13 bases in the middle. Germline V gene sequence: CDR1 LGHDT, CDR2 YNNKEL (reference sequence). The CDR3 has 14 residues.

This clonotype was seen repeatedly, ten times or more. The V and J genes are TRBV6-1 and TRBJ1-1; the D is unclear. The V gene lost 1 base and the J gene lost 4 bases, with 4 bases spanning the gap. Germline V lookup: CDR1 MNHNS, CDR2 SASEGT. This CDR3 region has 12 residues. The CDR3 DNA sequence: TGTGCCAGCAGTGAAGGGTCCACTGAAGCTTTCTTT. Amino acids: CASSEGSTEAFF.

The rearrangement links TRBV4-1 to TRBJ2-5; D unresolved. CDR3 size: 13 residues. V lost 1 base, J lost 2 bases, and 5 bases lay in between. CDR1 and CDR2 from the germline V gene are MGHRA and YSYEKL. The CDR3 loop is CASSQAYQETQYF. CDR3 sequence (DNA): TGCGCCAGCAGCCAAGCGTATCAAGAGACCCAGTACTTC.

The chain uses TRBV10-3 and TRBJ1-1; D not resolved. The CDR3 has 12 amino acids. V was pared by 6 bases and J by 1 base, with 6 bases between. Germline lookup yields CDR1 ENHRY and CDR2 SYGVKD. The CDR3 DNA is TGTGCCATCAGCTTACAGAACACTGAAGCTTTCTTT. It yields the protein CAISLQNTEAFF.

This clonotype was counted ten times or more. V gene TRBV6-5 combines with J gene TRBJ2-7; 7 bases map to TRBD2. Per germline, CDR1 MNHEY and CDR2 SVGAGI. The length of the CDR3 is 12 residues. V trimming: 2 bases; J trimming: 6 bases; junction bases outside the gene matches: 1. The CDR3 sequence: CASSYGGGEQYF. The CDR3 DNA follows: TGTGCCAGCAGTTACGGGGGGGGCGAGCAGTACTTC.

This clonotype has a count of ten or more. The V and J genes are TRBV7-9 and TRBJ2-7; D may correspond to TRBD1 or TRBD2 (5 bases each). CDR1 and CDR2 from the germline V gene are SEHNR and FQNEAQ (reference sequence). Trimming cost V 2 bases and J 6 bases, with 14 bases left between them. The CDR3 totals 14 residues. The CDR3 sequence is CASSLPGTWGEQYF. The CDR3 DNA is TGTGCCAGCAGCTTACCCGGGACCTGGGGCGAGCAGTACTTC.

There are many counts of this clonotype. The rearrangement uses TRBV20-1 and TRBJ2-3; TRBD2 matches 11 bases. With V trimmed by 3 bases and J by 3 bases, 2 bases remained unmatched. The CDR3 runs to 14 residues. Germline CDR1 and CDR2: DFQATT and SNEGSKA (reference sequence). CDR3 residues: CSARLAGGTDTQYF. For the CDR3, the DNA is TGCAGTGCTAGGCTAGCGGGAGGAACAGATACGCAGTATTTT.

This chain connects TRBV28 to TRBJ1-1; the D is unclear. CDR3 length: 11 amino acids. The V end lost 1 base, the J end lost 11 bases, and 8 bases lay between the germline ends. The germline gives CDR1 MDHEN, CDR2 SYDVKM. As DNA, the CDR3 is TGTGCCAGCAGTTTATTAGGAGGCGCTTTCTTT. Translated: CASSLLGGAFF.

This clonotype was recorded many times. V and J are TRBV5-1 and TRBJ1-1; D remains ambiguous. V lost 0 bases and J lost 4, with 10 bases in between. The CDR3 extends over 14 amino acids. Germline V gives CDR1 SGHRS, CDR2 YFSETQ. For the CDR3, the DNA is TGCGCCAGCAGCTTGGGTTTTGGTACCACTGAAGCTTTCTTT. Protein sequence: CASSLGFGTTEAFF.

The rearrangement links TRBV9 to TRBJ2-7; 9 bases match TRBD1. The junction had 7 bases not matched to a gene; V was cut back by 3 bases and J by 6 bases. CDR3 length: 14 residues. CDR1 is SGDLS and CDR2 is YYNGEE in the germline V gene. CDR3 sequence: CASSGHRGPGEQYF. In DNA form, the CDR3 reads TGTGCCAGCAGCGGACACAGGGGGCCAGGCGAGCAGTACTTC.

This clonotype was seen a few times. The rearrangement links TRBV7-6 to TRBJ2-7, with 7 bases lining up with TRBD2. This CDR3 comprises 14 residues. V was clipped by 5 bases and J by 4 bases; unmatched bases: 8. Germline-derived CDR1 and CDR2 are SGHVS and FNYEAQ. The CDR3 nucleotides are TGTGCCAGCAGCCCGGCGCCTAGCGGTTACGAGCAGTACTTC. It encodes CASSPAPSGYEQYF.

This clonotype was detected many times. CDR3 coding DNA: TGTGCCAGCAGCTCGGGCCTCAATGAGCAGTTCTTC. This codes for CASSSGLNEQFF. The rearrangement joins TRBV11-3 to TRBJ2-1; D is unresolved. The CDR3 consists of 12 residues. The germline V and J ends were trimmed by 4 bases and 6 bases, with 7 bases remaining between them. Germline V CDR1 and CDR2: SGHNT, YENEEA.

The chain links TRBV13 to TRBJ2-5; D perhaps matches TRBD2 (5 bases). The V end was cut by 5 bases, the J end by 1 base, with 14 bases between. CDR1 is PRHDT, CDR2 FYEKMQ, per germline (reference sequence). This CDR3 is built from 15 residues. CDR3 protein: CASSVEAEPQETQYF. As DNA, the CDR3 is TGTGCCAGCAGCGTAGAAGCGGAACCCCAAGAGACCCAGTACTTC.

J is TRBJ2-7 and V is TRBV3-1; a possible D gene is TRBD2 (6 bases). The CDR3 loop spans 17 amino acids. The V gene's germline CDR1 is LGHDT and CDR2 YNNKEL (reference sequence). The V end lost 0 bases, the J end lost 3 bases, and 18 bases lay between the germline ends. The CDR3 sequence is CASSQEAPGGKSYEQYF. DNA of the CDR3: TGTGCCAGCAGCCAAGAAGCTCCGGGCGGGAAAAGCTACGAGCAGTACTTC.

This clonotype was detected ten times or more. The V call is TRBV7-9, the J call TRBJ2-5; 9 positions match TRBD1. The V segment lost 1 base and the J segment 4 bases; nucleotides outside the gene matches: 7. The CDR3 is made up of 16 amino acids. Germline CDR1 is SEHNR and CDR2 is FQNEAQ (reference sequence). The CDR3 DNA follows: TGTGCCAGCAGCTTAGAAGGCTCGGACAGGGGAGAGACCCAGTACTTC. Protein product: CASSLEGSDRGETQYF.

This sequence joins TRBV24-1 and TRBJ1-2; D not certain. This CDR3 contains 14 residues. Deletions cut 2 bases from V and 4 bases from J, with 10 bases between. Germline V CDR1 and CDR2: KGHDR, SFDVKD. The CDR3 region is CATSDYPALYGYTF. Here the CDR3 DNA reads TGTGCCACCAGTGATTACCCCGCTCTCTATGGCTACACCTTC.